The T cell receptor beta chain under discussion was sequenced for a study of control samples from healthy donors and cancer patients (dated by TCRdb to the early 2020s). Reading from cysteine to phenylalanine, the CDR3 counts 16 amino acids. Just CDR3 DNA is preserved here, 48 bases in frame from base 1. Sequences SGDLS (CDR1) and YYNGEE (CDR2) are obtained from the germline V gene. Between the V and J ends, shortened by 3 bases and 0 bases respectively, the junction contains 10 bases. Libraries were prepared through the immunoSEQ multiplex PCR assay. TCRdb provides this immuneACCESS table in a form limited to in-frame rearrangements. Some clones are lacking; in checked studies, under half of them reflect an unresolved V gene, and why the rest are absent is not known. The sample profile shows under 450,000 clones; 90% of them were found once. Clones ranked in the top ten supply around 6.4% of the sample.

A note on this clone: Its specific antigen is unknown. One base away there is no much larger clone; base qualities are not given.

Material: PBMCs. The chain uses TRBV9 and TRBJ2-6; confidence is insufficient to name the D gene. The sequence derives from a man aged 40-50 years with head and neck cancer. The sequenced DNA is TGTGCCAGCAGCGAAACCTTAAGCTCTGGGGCCAACGTCCTGACTTTC. Protein translation: CASSETLSSGANVLTF.